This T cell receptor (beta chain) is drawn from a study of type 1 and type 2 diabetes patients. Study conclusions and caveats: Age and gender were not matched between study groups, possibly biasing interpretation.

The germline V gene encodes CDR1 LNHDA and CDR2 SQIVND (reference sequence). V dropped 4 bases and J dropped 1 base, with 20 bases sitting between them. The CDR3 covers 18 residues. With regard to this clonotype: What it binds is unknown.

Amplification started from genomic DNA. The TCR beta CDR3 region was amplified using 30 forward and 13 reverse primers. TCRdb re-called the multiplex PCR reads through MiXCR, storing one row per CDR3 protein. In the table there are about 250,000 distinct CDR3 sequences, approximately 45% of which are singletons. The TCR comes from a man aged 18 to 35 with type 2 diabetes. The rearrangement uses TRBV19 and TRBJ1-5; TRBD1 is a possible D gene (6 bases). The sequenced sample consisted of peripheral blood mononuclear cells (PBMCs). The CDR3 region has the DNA TGTGCCAGTAGTAAGGGATTCGAGGGGGGAGCGAGCAATCAGCCCCAGCATTTT. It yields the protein CASSKGFEGGASNQPQHF.